This is a list of T cell receptor beta chains from one sample in a study of Ad26.COV2.S vaccination and SARS-CoV-2 variants. The method was immunoSEQ multiplex PCR; TCRdb's version includes in-frame clones alone and lacks a portion of them. The table shows roughly 510,000 clones, with about 83% occurring only once. Specimen: peripheral blood, collected in a trial of Ad26.COV2.S vaccine versus placebo. These receptors came from a person between 18 and 65 years old who received the Ad26.COV2.S COVID-19 vaccine or a placebo. Both conserved end residues are part of each CDR3. The D gene is left open where the match is weak.

j_gene,v_gene,d_gene,CDR3nt,CDR3aa
TRBJ2-1,TRBV7-9,TRBD2,TGTGCCAGCAGCTTAGGGACTAGAAGCGATGAGCAGTTCTTC,CASSLGTRSDEQFF
TRBJ2-1,TRBV19,TRBD1,TGTGCCAGTAGTAACAAGCCGGGACAGCGGCAGTTCTTC,CASSNKPGQRQFF
TRBJ1-1,TRBV19,TRBD1,TGTGCCAGTAGACCACAGGGGGCGCAGGGAAATACTGAAGCTTTCTTT,CASRPQGAQGNTEAFF
TRBJ2-1,TRBV25-1,NA,TGTGCCAGCGGGGGTTTGGGAGGTAATGAGCAGTTCTTC,CASGGLGGNEQFF
TRBJ2-7,TRBV7-2,TRBD2,TGTGCCAGCACCCTAAGCGGGAGAGGCTCCTACGAGCAGTACTTC,CASTLSGRGSYEQYF
TRBJ2-7,TRBV19,TRBD2,TGTGCCAGTAGTATTTGGCTAGCGGGAGGGCCGGCCGAGCAGTACTTC,CASSIWLAGGPAEQYF
TRBJ1-1,TRBV3-1/TRBV3-2,TRBD1,TGTGCCAGCACCACATCCAGGGGGGGATGCCGGACTGAAGCTTTCTTT,CASTTSRGGCRTEAFF
TRBJ1-5,TRBV4-2,NA,TGTGCCAGCAGCCAAGATCCCCATATAAGCGATCAGCCCCAGCATTTT,CASSQDPHISDQPQHF
TRBJ1-2,TRBV7-9,NA,TGTGCCAGCAGCCCGGGGGGCCGCAGGAGCTATGGCTACACCTTC,CASSPGGRRSYGYTF
TRBJ2-1,TRBV5-1,TRBD1,TGCGCCAGCAGCTCTCAGGGGGTTGGCCTTGGGAATGAGCAGTTCTTC,CASSSQGVGLGNEQFF
TRBJ2-2,TRBV19,NA,TGTGCCAGTAGTATAAGTAGCGGGAACACCGGGGAGCTGTTTTTT,CASSISSGNTGELFF
TRBJ2-7,TRBV6-6,NA,TGTGCCAGCAGTCCCGGGGGATACTACGAGCAGTACTTC,CASSPGGYYEQYF
TRBJ2-2,TRBV7-8,NA,TGTGCCAGCAGCTCCCCTGCAGGCGCAAGCACCGGGGAGCTGTTTTTT,CASSSPAGASTGELFF
TRBJ1-1,TRBV11-1,TRBD1,TGTGCCAGCAGCTTAGCAGGACAGGCCTTGAACACTGAAGCTTTCTTT,CASSLAGQALNTEAFF
TRBJ2-6,TRBV10-3,TRBD1,TGTGCCATCAGCTCCGGGACAGGGGGCACTGGGGCCAACGTCCTGACTTTC,CAISSGTGGTGANVLTF
TRBJ2-7,TRBV6-2/TRBV6-3,NA,TGTGCCAGCAGCCCCCATGGGGCGGCCTTCGAGCAGTACTTC,CASSPHGAAFEQYF
TRBJ1-4,TRBV2,TRBD1,TGTGCCAGCATGGGACAGGGGGGAACCTGGCGACTGTTTTTT,CASMGQGGTWRLFF
TRBJ2-3,TRBV5-6,TRBD2,TGTGCCAGCACCTTAGCGGGGCCTTCAGATACGCAGTATTTT,CASTLAGPSDTQYF
TRBJ2-1,TRBV6-5,NA,TGTGCCAGCAGTTCCTGGGGCGGGGAGCAGTTCTTC,CASSSWGGEQFF
TRBJ2-1,TRBV24-1,TRBD1,TGTGCCACCAGTCGTGGGACAGGGGCGAACAATGAGCAGTTCTTC,CATSRGTGANNEQFF